The text below deals with one T cell receptor beta chain. This clone was counted a single time. Its target antigen remains unknown. Per-base quality was not reported, and no clone a single base away is much larger than it. This record belongs to a study of shared clonotypes between healthy human individuals (dated by TCRdb to the early 2020s). About the investigation overall: Three men and two women, aged 18 to 49 years, made up the cohort. Per donor, three plates each were used for CD4 naive and CD4 memory, two for CD8 naive, and one for CD8 memory. Per donor, leukapheresis produced somewhere between about 0.9 and 10 billion PBMCs. Blood TCR repertoires of about five healthy adults were deeply sequenced to estimate repertoire size and the extent of clonotype sharing between individuals. Different laboratories and diverse techniques were used to prepare libraries and sequence TCR repertoires, to increase sequencing depth and limit assay-specific biases.

Trimming removed 7 bases from V and 4 bases from J, leaving 19 bases between the germline ends. Reading the germline V gene gives CDR1 MDHEN and CDR2 SYDVKM. From cysteine to phenylalanine, the CDR3 is 15 amino acids long. Solely the CDR3 DNA is kept, with 45 bases framed from the first base. Using the deep immunoSEQ assay, multiplex PCR amplified TCR CDR3 regions from genomic DNA. Extracted genomic DNA from each cell subset was distributed evenly across all wells of several immunoSEQ 96-well plates, and each plate was treated as a replicate. For sorted subsets, around 200 ng genomic DNA, equal to 30,000 or so T cell genomes, was loaded into each replicate PCR. Purified libraries were quantified with a Qubit 3.0 fluorometer, sized on a Bioanalyzer 2100, and re-quantified with the KAPA Library Quantification kit. Every immunoSEQ 96-well plate was sequenced on a separate single-read 150-cycle Illumina NextSeq 550 flow cell. On the authors' methods: Because the immunoSEQ output held only junctional sequences and lacked quality scores, the filtering could not match the filtering applied to full-length reads. Sequences were annotated with PyIR, a Python wrapper for IgBLAST v1.9, using IMGT germline references to assign V/J genes and CDR3. Reads were filtered out if the reads had weak V/J assignments (E-value above 1e-6), no CDR3, stop codons, out-of-frame junctions, or ambiguous translated residues. A V3J clonotype was defined by an identical inferred V gene, J gene, and CDR3 amino acid sequence. The percentage overlap between two repertoires was calculated by dividing the number of shared unique clonotypes by the size of the smaller repertoire. RTK rarefaction, the Chao1 estimator, and Recon v2.1 estimates of unobserved clonotypes were used to assess repertoire richness. Generation probabilities were computed with OLGA for all TCRbeta clonotypes obtained by the gDNA method from several donors. TCRdb stores this immuneACCESS table with in-frame sequences only. Part of the clones is absent; in the studies checked, under half of the shortfall reflects unresolved V genes, and no reason is known for the rest. That table is the source of V, J and clone size, and D and trimming were worked out from the DNA. The sample table lists 2,500,000 or so clones, around 92% of them with a count of one. 0.37% of the sample lies in the top ten.

The donors were healthy, HIV-negative adults with no recently reported acute infections or vaccinations. Every donor was a Caucasian adult living in Nashville, Tennessee, USA. CD4+ T cells were enriched by magnetic negative selection, after which naive cells were positively selected on CD45RA and the negative fraction was taken as the memory subset. Blood was collected by leukapheresis, and PBMCs were isolated by Ficoll-Histopaque density gradient centrifugation and then cryopreserved in liquid nitrogen vapor phase. Purity and quantity of every magnetically sorted T cell population were checked by analytical flow cytometry. Genomic DNA was isolated from every sorted fraction and measured by UV absorbance on a Nanodrop 2000c. Summary of the overall study and its limitations: When several donors were compared, the shared fraction of clonotypes was 5% to 6.5% for naive CD4, around 4% for naive CD8, roughly 2.5% for memory CD4, and 0.3% to 0.5% for memory CD8. Clonotypes shared by all four sorted-subset donors showed higher generation probabilities than non-shared clonotypes. Naive subsets generally had larger estimated clonotype richness than memory subsets. Incomplete sequencing was indicated by rarefaction of sorted-subset datasets, despite the large sequencing depth. The small number of donors limited the genetic and exposure-history diversity represented. Only blood was sampled, and tissue TCR repertoires likely differ from those in blood. Based on pairwise subsampling, the degree of clonotype sharing among donors was expected to be affected by sequencing depth.

The sequencing input was naive CD4+ T cells from PBMCs. Interpreted using the paper, the cell subset or site label stands for: CD45RA+ positively selected. The rearrangement joined TRBV28 to TRBJ1-2; confidence is insufficient to name the D gene. This TCR was sampled from a man aged 18 to 30 in good health. Some clones in this sample may be carry-over from other donors' samples. The CDR3 amino acid sequence is: CASITGPPEVYGYTF. Read as DNA, the sequence is TGTGCCAGCATCACGGGTCCTCCGGAGGTCTATGGCTACACCTTC.